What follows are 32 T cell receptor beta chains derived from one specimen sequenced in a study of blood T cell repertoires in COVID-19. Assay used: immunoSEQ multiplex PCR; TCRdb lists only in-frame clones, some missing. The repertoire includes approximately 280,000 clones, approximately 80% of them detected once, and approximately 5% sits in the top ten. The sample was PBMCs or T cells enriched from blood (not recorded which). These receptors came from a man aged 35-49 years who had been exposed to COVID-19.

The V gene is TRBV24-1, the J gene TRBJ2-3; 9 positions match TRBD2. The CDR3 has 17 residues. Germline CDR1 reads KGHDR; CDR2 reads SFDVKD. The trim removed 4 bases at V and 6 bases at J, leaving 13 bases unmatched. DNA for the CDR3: TGTGCCACCAGTGACCCTAATAGAGCGGGAGGTGTGGATACGCAGTATTTT. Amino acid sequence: CATSDPNRAGGVDTQYF.

CDR3 bases: TGTGCCAGCAGCGGAGGGGGCTATGGCTACACCTTC. Amino acid sequence: CASSGGGYGYTF. The rearrangement joins TRBV9 to TRBJ1-2, with TRBD1 as a possible D gene (6 bases). This CDR3 is built from 12 residues. V lost 3 bases and J lost 4, with 7 bases in between. The germline V gene has CDR1 SGDLS and CDR2 YYNGEE.

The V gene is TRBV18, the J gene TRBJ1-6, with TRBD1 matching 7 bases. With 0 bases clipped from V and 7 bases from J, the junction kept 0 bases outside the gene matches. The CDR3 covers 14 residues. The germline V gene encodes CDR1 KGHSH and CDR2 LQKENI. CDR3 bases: TGTGCCAGCTCACCACCGGGACAGAATTCACCCCTCCACTTT. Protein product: CASSPPGQNSPLHF. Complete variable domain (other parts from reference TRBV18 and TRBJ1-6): NAGVMQNPRHLVRRRGQEARLRCSPMKGHSHVYWYRQLPEEGLKFMVYLQKENIIDESGMPKERFSAEFPKEGPSILRIQQVVRGDSAAYFCASSPPGQNSPLHFGNGTRLTVT.

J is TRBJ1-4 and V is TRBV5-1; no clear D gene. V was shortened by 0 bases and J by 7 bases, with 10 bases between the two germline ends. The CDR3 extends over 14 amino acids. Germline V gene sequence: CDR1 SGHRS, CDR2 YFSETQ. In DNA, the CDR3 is TGCGCCAGCAGCTTGGTTTCAGGAGGTGAAAAACTGTTTTTT. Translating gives CASSLVSGGEKLFF.

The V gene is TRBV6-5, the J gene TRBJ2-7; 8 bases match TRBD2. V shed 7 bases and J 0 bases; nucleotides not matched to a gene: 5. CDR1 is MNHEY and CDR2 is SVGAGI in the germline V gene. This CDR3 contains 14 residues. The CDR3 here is CASTISGSSYEQYF. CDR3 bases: TGTGCCAGCACTATAAGCGGGAGCTCCTACGAGCAGTACTTC.

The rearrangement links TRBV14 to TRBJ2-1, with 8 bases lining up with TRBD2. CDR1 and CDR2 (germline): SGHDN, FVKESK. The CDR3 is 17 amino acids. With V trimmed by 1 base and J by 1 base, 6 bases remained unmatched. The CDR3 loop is CASSQGISGKSYNEQFF. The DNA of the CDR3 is TGTGCCAGCAGCCAAGGTATTAGCGGGAAATCCTACAATGAGCAGTTCTTC.

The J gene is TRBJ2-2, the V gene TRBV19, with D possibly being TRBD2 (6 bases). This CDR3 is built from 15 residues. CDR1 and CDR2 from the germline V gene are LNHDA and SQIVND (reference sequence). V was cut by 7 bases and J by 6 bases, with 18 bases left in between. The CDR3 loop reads CASMRDVWAPGELFF. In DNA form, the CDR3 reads TGTGCCAGTATGCGGGACGTTTGGGCGCCCGGGGAGCTGTTTTTT.

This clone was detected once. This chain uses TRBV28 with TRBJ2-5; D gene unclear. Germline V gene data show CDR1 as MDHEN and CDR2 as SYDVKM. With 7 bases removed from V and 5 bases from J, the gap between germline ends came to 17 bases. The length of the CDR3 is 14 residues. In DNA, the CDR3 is TGTGCCAGCACCGTATATGGGTCTAGGGAGACCCAGTACTTC. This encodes CASTVYGSRETQYF.

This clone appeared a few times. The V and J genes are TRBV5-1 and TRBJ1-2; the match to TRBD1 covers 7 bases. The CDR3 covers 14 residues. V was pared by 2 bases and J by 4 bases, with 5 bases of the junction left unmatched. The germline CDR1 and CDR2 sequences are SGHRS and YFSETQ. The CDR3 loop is CASSLVEGAYGYTF. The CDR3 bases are TGCGCCAGCAGCTTAGTAGAGGGGGCCTATGGCTACACCTTC.

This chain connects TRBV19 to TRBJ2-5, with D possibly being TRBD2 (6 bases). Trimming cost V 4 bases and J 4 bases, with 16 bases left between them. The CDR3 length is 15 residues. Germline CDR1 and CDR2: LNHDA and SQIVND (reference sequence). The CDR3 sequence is CASSTGGIVRETQYF. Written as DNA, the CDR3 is TGTGCCAGTAGTACGGGCGGGATAGTTCGAGAGACCCAGTACTTC. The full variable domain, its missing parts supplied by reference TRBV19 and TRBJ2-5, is DGGITQSPKYLFRKEGQNVTLSCEQNLNHDAMYWYRQDPGQGLRLIYYSQIVNDFQKGDIAEGYSVSREKKESFPLTVTSAQKNPTAFYLCASSTGGIVRETQYFGPGTRLLVL.

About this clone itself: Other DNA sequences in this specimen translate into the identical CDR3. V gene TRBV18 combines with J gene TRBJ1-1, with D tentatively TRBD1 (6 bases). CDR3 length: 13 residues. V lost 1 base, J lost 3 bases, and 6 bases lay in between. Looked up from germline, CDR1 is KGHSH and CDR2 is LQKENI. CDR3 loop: CASSPRTDTEAFF. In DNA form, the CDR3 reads TGTGCCAGCTCACCACGGACAGACACTGAAGCTTTCTTT.

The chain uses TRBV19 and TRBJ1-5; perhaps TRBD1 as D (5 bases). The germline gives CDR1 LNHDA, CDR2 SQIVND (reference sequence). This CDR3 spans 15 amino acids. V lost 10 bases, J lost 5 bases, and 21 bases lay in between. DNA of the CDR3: TGTGCCACCAAGGGTCGGGCAGGGTCCGATCAGCCCCAGCATTTT. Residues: CATKGRAGSDQPQHF.

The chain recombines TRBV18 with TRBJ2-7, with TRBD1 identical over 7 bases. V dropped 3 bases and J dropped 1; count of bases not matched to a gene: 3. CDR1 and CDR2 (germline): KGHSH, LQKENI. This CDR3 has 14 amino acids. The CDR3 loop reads CASSPSGGSYEQYF. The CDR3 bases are TGTGCCAGCTCACCTTCAGGGGGTTCCTACGAGCAGTACTTC.

CDR3: CASSQENIPSYEQYF. The CDR3 coding sequence is TGCGCCAGCAGCCAAGAAAATATCCCCTCCTACGAGCAGTACTTC. The chain has TRBV4-1 and TRBJ2-7; D is uncertain. Per germline, CDR1 MGHRA and CDR2 YSYEKL. The CDR3 covers 15 residues. V gave up 0 bases and J gave up 0 bases, with 9 bases separating them.

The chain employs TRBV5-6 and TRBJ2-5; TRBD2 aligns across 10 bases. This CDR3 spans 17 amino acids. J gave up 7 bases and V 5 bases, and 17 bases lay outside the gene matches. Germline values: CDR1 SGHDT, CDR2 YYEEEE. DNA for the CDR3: TGTGCCAGCAGATTTAGCGGGAGGAGCCAGCGAGATGGGACCCAGTACTTC. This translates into CASRFSGRSQRDGTQYF.

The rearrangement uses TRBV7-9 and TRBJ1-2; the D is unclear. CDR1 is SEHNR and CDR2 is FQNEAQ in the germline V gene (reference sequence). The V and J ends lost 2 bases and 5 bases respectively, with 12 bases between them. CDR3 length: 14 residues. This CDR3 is CASSLTQALYGYTF. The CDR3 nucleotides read TGTGCCAGCAGCTTAACCCAGGCCCTTTATGGCTACACCTTC.

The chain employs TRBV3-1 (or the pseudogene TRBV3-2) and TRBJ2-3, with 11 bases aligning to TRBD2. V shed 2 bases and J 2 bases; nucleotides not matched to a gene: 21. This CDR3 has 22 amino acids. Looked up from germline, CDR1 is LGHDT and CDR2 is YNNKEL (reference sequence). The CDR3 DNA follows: TGTGCCAGCAGCCAACATAGCGGGAGGGCCGTCTCGGCTACGACTAACACAGATACGCAGTATTTT. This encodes CASSQHSGRAVSATTNTDTQYF.

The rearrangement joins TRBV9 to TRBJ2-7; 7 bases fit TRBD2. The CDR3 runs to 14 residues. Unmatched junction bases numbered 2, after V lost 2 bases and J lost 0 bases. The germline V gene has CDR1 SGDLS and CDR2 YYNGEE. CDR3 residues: CASSVLAASYEQYF. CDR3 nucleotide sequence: TGTGCCAGCAGCGTCCTAGCGGCCTCCTACGAGCAGTACTTC.

Here the CDR3 reads CASVPGHSGNTIYF. The CDR3 coding sequence is TGTGCCAGCGTTCCGGGACACTCTGGAAACACCATATATTTT. The V gene is TRBV19, the J gene TRBJ1-3, with D tentatively TRBD1 (6 bases). The CDR3 extends over 14 amino acids. Trimming pared 9 bases from V and 0 bases from J, leaving 12 bases between. Germline V gives CDR1 LNHDA, CDR2 SQIVND (reference sequence).

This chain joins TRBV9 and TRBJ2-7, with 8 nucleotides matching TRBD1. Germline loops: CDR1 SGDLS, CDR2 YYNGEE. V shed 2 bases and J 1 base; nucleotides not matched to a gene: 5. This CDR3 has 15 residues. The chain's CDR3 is CASSVRTGSSYEQYF. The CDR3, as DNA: TGTGCCAGCAGCGTTAGGACAGGGAGTTCCTACGAGCAGTACTTC.

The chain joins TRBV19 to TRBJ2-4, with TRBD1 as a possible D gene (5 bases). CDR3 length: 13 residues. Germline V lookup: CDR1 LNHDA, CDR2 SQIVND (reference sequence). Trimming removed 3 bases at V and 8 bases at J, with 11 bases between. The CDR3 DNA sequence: TGTGCCAGTAGTATCAGCAGGGCGGACATTCAGTACTTC. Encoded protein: CASSISRADIQYF.

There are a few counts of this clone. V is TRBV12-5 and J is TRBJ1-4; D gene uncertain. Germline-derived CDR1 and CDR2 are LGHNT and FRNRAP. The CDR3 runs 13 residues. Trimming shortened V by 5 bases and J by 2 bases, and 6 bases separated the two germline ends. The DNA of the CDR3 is TGTGCTAGTGGTCCCGGGACTAATGAAAAACTGTTTTTT. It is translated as CASGPGTNEKLFF.

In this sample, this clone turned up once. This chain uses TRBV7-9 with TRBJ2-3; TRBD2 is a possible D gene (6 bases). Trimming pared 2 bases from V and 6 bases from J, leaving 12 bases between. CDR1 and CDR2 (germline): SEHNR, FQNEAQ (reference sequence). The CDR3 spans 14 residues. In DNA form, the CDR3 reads TGTGCCAGCAGCTTATCCGGGAGTGTTGATACGCAGTATTTT. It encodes CASSLSGSVDTQYF.

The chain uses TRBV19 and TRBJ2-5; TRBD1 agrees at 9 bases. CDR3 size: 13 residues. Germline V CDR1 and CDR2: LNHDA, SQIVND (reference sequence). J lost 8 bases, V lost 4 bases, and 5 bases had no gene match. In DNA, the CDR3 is TGTGCCAGTAGTAGCGGGACAGGGAAAACCCAGTACTTC. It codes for CASSSGTGKTQYF.

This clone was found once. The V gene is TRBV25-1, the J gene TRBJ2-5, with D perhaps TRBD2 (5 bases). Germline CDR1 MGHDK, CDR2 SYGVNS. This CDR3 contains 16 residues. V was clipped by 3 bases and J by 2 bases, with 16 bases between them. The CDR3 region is CASSDPSRGIQETQYF. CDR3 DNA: TGTGCCAGCAGTGACCCGTCCCGGGGTATTCAAGAGACCCAGTACTTC.

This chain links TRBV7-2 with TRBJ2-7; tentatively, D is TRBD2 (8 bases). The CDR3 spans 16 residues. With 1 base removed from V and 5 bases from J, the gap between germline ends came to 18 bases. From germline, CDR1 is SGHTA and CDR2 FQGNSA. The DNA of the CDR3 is TGTGCCAGCAGCTTAGGCGGGGGGCAGGGGGGTAACGAGCAGTACTTC. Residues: CASSLGGGQGGNEQYF.

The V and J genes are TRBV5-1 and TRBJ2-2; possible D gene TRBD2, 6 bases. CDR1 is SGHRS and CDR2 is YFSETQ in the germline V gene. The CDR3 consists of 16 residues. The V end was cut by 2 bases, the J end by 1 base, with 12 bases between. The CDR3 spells CASSFAGPKNTGELFF. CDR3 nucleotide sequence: TGCGCCAGCAGCTTCGCGGGGCCAAAGAACACCGGGGAGCTGTTTTTT.

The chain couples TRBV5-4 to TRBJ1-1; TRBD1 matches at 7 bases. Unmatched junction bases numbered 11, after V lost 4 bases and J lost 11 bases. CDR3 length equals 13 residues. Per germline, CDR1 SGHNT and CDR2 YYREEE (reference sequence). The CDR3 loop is CASSGAGGPEAFF. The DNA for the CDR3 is TGTGCCAGCAGCGGGGCAGGGGGTCCGGAGGCTTTCTTT.

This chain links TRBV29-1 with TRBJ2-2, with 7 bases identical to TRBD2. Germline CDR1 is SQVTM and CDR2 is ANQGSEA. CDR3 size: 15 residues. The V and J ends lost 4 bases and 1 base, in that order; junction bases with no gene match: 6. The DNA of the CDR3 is TGCAGCGTTGCAGTGCGGGGGAAGAACACCGGGGAGCTGTTTTTT. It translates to CSVAVRGKNTGELFF.

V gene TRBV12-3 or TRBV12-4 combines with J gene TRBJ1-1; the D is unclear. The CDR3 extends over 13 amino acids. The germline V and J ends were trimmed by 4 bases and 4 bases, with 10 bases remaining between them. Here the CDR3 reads CASSYSPGTEAFF. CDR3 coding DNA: TGTGCCAGCAGTTATTCTCCCGGCACTGAAGCTTTCTTT.

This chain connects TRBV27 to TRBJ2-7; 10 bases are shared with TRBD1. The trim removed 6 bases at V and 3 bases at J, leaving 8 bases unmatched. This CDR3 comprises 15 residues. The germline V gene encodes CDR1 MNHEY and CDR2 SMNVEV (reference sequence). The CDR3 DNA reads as TGTGCCAGCAGCCCCAGGACAGGGGGTAGCTACGAGCAGTACTTC. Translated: CASSPRTGGSYEQYF.

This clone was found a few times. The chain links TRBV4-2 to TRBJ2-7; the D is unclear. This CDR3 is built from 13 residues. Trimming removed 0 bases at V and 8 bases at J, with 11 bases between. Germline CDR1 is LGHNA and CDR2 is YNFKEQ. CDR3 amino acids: CASSQDLATKQYF. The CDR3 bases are TGTGCCAGCAGCCAAGATCTTGCAACAAAGCAGTACTTC.